This entry lists 19 T cell receptor beta chains sequenced from one sample in a study of PD-1 blockade in classical Hodgkin lymphoma. Each patient relapsed following autologous stem cell transplantation, and prior brentuximab vedotin exposure differed. Produced via immunoSEQ multiplex PCR; TCRdb's table is partial and in-frame only. The data hold 150,000 or so clones, with about 81% observed a single time. Material: peripheral blood mononuclear cells (PBMCs), obtained before the second cycle of nivolumab. The receptors were gathered from a human donor with classical Hodgkin lymphoma.

The chain is built from TRBV4-1 and TRBJ1-5, with TRBD1 as a possible D gene (6 bases). The CDR3 runs to 17 residues. Per germline, CDR1 MGHRA and CDR2 YSYEKL. With 3 bases removed from V and 5 bases from J, the gap between germline ends came to 20 bases. The CDR3 DNA follows: TGCGCCAGCAGCCACCCCTCGGGCGTGAACAGGGATCAGCCCCAGCATTTT. It yields the protein CASSHPSGVNRDQPQHF.

V is TRBV6-6 and J is TRBJ2-2; D is uncertain. The CDR3 is 14 amino acids. The V gene lost 6 bases and the J gene lost 0 bases, with 8 bases spanning the gap. From germline, CDR1 is MNHNY and CDR2 SVGAGI (reference sequence). The chain's CDR3 is CASSAHPNTGELFF. In DNA, the CDR3 is TGTGCCAGCAGCGCCCACCCGAACACCGGGGAGCTGTTTTTT.

This chain links TRBV7-2 with TRBJ2-7; TRBD2 matches 12 bases. Germline V gene lookup returns CDR1 SGHTA and CDR2 FQGNSA. This CDR3 contains 15 residues. Losses at the gene ends were 5 bases for V and 4 bases for J; bases not matched to a gene: 6. As DNA, the CDR3 is TGTGCCAGCAGCCCACGGACTAGCGGGATTTACGAGCAGTACTTC. This translates into CASSPRTSGIYEQYF.

Here the CDR3 reads CASSSPFIATYEQYF. In nucleotides, the CDR3 is TGTGCCAGCAGCTCCCCTTTTATAGCCACCTACGAGCAGTACTTC. J is TRBJ2-7 and V is TRBV7-2, with unresolved D. CDR1 SGHTA and CDR2 FQGNSA come from the germline V gene. V was shortened by 4 bases and J by 2 bases, with 15 bases between the two germline ends. This CDR3 has 15 amino acids. The entire variable domain, with the rest obtained from reference TRBV7-2 and TRBJ2-7, is as follows: GAGVSQSPSNKVTEKGKDVELRCDPISGHTALYWYRQSLGQGLEFLIYFQGNSAPDKSGLPSDRFSAERTGGSVSTLTIQRTQQEDSAVYLCASSSPFIATYEQYFGPGTRLTVT.

This clone was counted many times. This chain connects TRBV7-2 to TRBJ1-1, with a possible D match to TRBD1 (5 bases). The ends were cut back, 5 bases at V and 1 base at J, with 14 bases in the middle. The CDR3 spans 15 residues. From germline, CDR1 is SGHTA and CDR2 FQGNSA. The CDR3 sequence is CASSQQVWGNTEAFF. In DNA form, the CDR3 reads TGTGCCAGCAGCCAACAGGTTTGGGGGAACACTGAAGCTTTCTTT.

This clone was detected once. CDR3 loop: CASSLVFGQGNQPQHF. In DNA, the CDR3 is TGTGCCAGCAGCTTAGTTTTTGGACAGGGCAATCAGCCCCAGCATTTT. The V and J genes are TRBV7-2 and TRBJ1-5; 7 bases line up with TRBD1. This CDR3 comprises 16 residues. Germline V gives CDR1 SGHTA, CDR2 FQGNSA. Germline trimming cut 1 base from V and 2 bases from J; bases unmatched to any gene: 5.

This clone was observed once. The chain is built from TRBV18 and TRBJ2-2, with D possibly TRBD1 on 5 matching bases. The length of the CDR3 is 13 residues. The ends were cut back, 3 bases at V and 7 bases at J, with 9 bases in the middle. The germline V gene has CDR1 KGHSH and CDR2 LQKENI. CDR3 sequence: CASSPDSDGELFF. The CDR3 DNA reads TGTGCCAGCTCACCCGACAGTGACGGGGAGCTGTTTTTT.

CDR3 sequence: CAWSVNPTIYF. CDR3 DNA sequence: TGTGCCTGGAGTGTTAACCCCACCATATATTTT. The chain recombines TRBV30 with TRBJ1-3; no firm D call. There are 11 residues in the CDR3. The V gene's germline CDR1 is GTSNPN and CDR2 SVGIG (reference sequence). V was trimmed by 0 bases and J by 9 bases, leaving 6 bases between them.

The V gene is TRBV7-9, the J gene TRBJ1-2; TRBD1 is a possible D gene (6 bases). The germline V gene has CDR1 SEHNR and CDR2 FQNEAQ (reference sequence). The V end lost 1 base, the J end lost 3 bases, and 15 bases lay between the germline ends. The CDR3 consists of 16 residues. The CDR3 DNA reads as TGTGCCAGCAGCTTAGGGGGGCCACCCCGGCACTATGGCTACACCTTC. It specifies CASSLGGPPRHYGYTF.

With regard to this clone: This CDR3 is also generated by other DNA sequences in the sample. This sequence joins TRBV5-4 and TRBJ2-2; D remains ambiguous. The CDR3 runs 14 residues. Germline-derived CDR1 and CDR2 are SGHNT and YYREEE (reference sequence). V gave up 0 bases and J gave up 2 bases, with 5 bases separating them. CDR3 DNA sequence: TGTGCCAGCAGCTTGGGGTTAAACACCGGGGAGCTGTTTTTT. As protein: CASSLGLNTGELFF.

The chain carries TRBV7-8 and TRBJ1-4; a possible D gene is TRBD1 (6 bases). CDR3 length: 14 residues. Germline V gene lookup returns CDR1 SGHVS and CDR2 FQNEAQ. With 5 bases removed from V and 8 bases from J, the gap between germline ends came to 15 bases. The CDR3 region has the DNA TGTGCCAGCAGCAATCGACAGGTCGAGGAAAAACTGTTTTTT. Translation gives CASSNRQVEEKLFF. The full variable domain, in which reference TRBV7-8 and TRBJ1-4 provide the parts outside the CDR3, is GAGVSQSPRYKVAKRGQDVALRCDPISGHVSLFWYQQALGQGPEFLTYFQNEAQLDKSGLPSDRFFAERPEGSVSTLKIQRTQQEDSAVYLCASSNRQVEEKLFFGSGTQLSVL.

The J gene is TRBJ2-1, the V gene TRBV5-6; D is unclear. The CDR3 length is 13 residues. Germline CDR1 and CDR2: SGHDT and YYEEEE. With 4 bases removed from V and 9 bases from J, the gap between germline ends came to 14 bases. For the CDR3, the DNA is TGTGCCAGCAGCCCCCCCACTATTGGTGAGCAGTTCTTC. Translating gives CASSPPTIGEQFF.

V usage is TRBV19 and J usage is TRBJ1-5; the D gene is possibly TRBD1 (6 bases). The V gene's germline CDR1 is LNHDA and CDR2 SQIVND (reference sequence). This CDR3 is built from 14 residues. With 6 bases removed from V and 2 bases from J, the gap between germline ends came to 11 bases. CDR3 in amino acids: CASRYRAGNQPQHF. In DNA, the CDR3 is TGTGCCAGTAGGTACAGGGCAGGCAATCAGCCCCAGCATTTT.

The chain joins TRBV5-1 to TRBJ1-2, with D hard to call. The germline V gene has CDR1 SGHRS and CDR2 YFSETQ. Trimming left V 0 bases short and J 2 bases short, with 17 bases between. This CDR3 is 17 amino acids long. CDR3 in DNA: TGCGCCAGCAGCTTGGAACCGACATGGGGTGGAAACTATGGCTACACCTTC. Protein sequence: CASSLEPTWGGNYGYTF.

The gene calls are TRBV6-1 and TRBJ2-7; the match to TRBD1 covers 8 bases. CDR3 length equals 17 residues. CDR1 is MNHNS and CDR2 is SASEGT in the germline V gene. After removal of 3 bases from V and 3 bases from J, the junction contained 13 bases not matched to a gene. In DNA form, the CDR3 reads TGTGCCAGCAGTGAGGCAGGGGGCGGAATTACCTACTACGAGCAGTACTTC. Its protein product is CASSEAGGGITYYEQYF.

The chain combines TRBV29-1 with TRBJ2-1, with 7 bases that match TRBD2. The ends lost 6 bases at V and 2 bases at J; junction bases unmatched: 10. Germline V gives CDR1 SQVTM, CDR2 ANQGSEA. This CDR3 is built from 15 residues. The CDR3 nucleotides read TGCAGCGTGGTCGCGGGAGTAAGCACCTACAATGAGCAGTTCTTC. It translates to CSVVAGVSTYNEQFF.

V gene TRBV5-1 combines with J gene TRBJ1-2; weak D call: TRBD1 (6 bases). The germline V gene encodes CDR1 SGHRS and CDR2 YFSETQ. The CDR3 is 14 amino acids. With 1 base removed from V and 4 bases from J, the gap between germline ends came to 11 bases. CDR3 region: CASSLTQQGYGYTF. DNA of the CDR3: TGCGCCAGCAGCTTGACCCAACAGGGCTATGGCTACACCTTC.

The chain uses TRBV11-3 and TRBJ1-5, with a possible D match to TRBD1 (5 bases). V was shortened by 7 bases and J by 6 bases, with 16 bases between the two germline ends. Germline V lookup: CDR1 SGHNT, CDR2 YENEEA. The CDR3 has 14 amino acids. DNA for the CDR3: TGTGCCAGCAACGCCCGGGGCTACCTTCAGCCCCAGCATTTT. Residues: CASNARGYLQPQHF.

This chain joins TRBV6-1 and TRBJ1-4, with no clear D. Trimming took 8 bases from V and 0 from J, leaving 10 bases between them. This CDR3 has 14 residues. The germline CDR1 and CDR2 sequences are MNHNS and SASEGT. DNA of the CDR3: TGTGCCAGCTTGTCAGCTGCAACTAATGAAAAACTGTTTTTT. Encoded protein: CASLSAATNEKLFF.